The rows below give T cell receptor beta chains drawn from one sample of a study of regulatory T cells in long-lasting Graves disease. One entry per CDR3 protein, called by TCRdb with MiXCR from the multiplex PCR reads. The table includes roughly 350,000 distinct CDR3 sequences, 16% detected once. These same data were also listed under a study on T cells in Graves' hyperthyroidism and ophthalmopathy.

This sample comprised peripheral blood mononuclear cells (PBMCs), obtained at new diagnosis, from a patient treated with antithyroid drugs. These receptor sequences come from a man aged 35 to 55 with Graves disease. Both conserved end residues are part of each CDR3. D genes are given only for firm matches. Clone size appears in some rows only: once, few, many, or a class for an expanded clone.

d_gene	v_gene	abundance	j_gene	CDR3aa	CDR3nt
TRBD1	TRBV10-3	-	TRBJ2-2	CAISAGQGAGTGELFF	TGTGCCATCAGTGCGGGACAGGGGGCCGGCACCGGGGAGCTGTTTTTT
-	TRBV10-3	many	TRBJ1-5	CAIREGRQSNQPQHF	TGTGCCATCAGGGAGGGACGCCAAAGCAATCAGCCCCAGCATTTT
TRBD1	TRBV27	many	TRBJ2-5	CASGRDRGETQYF	TGTGCCAGCGGAAGGGACAGAGGGGAGACCCAGTACTTC
TRBD1	TRBV12-3/TRBV12-4	many	TRBJ2-5	CASRSGGRETQYF	TGTGCCAGCCGTTCAGGGGGTCGGGAGACCCAGTACTTC
-	TRBV30	many	TRBJ1-1	CAWSDLADRSDAFF	TGTGCCTGGAGTGACCTTGCCGACAGGTCTGACGCTTTCTTT
TRBD2	TRBV7-3	once	TRBJ2-1	CASSNTGLVSEQFF	TGTGCCAGCAGCAACACGGGACTAGTCAGTGAGCAGTTCTTC
-	TRBV6-1	-	TRBJ2-1	CASSERSGTSTYEQFF	TGTGCCAGCAGTGAACGGTCAGGGACTTCAACATATGAGCAGTTCTTC
-	TRBV27	many	TRBJ2-3	CASTFSPGTDTQYF	TGTGCCAGCACCTTTAGCCCGGGAACAGATACGCAGTATTTT
TRBD1	TRBV20-1	few	TRBJ1-2	CSAITGVRGYTF	TGCAGTGCTATCACAGGGGTACGGGGCTACACCTTC
-	TRBV2	-	TRBJ1-4	CASSYHVRQATNEKLFF	TGTGCCAGCAGTTATCACGTTAGACAGGCAACTAATGAAAAACTGTTTTTT
TRBD2	TRBV4-2	few	TRBJ2-3	CASRLGLAGGADTQYF	TGTGCCAGCAGACTCGGACTAGCGGGGGGGGCAGATACGCAGTATTTT